The 7 T cell receptor beta chains below all came from one sample that was sequenced in a study of PD-1 blockade in classical Hodgkin lymphoma (dated by TCRdb to between 2020 and 2021). To prepare the library, the immunoSEQ multiplex PCR assay was applied. TCRdb provides this immuneACCESS table in a form limited to in-frame rearrangements. Some clones are lacking; in checked studies, under half of them reflect an unresolved V gene, and why the rest are absent is not known. The sample includes some 93,000 clones, with 75% to 85% observed a single time. 15% to 20% of the sample is held by the ten biggest clonotypes. This sample's time point label indicates: cycle 4 day 1 (C4D1), after about 6 weeks of nivolumab. Every trial patient had relapsed following autologous stem cell transplantation, and prior brentuximab vedotin exposure was what differed among cohorts A, B and C. This material consisted of peripheral blood mononuclear cells (PBMCs), taken before the fourth cycle of nivolumab. The receptors originated from a human donor with classical Hodgkin lymphoma.

CDR3 nucleotides: TGTGCCAGCAGCCCCGGAGGGTCCCCAAACACAGATACGCAGTATTTT. Translating it yields CASSPGGSPNTDTQYF. The chain links TRBV7-2 to TRBJ2-3; weak D call: TRBD2 (6 bases). This CDR3 has 16 residues. Looked up from germline, CDR1 is SGHTA and CDR2 is FQGNSA. V was cut by 5 bases and J by 2 bases, with 17 bases left in between. The variable domain in full, with the rest retrieved from reference TRBV7-2 and TRBJ2-3, is GAGVSQSPSNKVTEKGKDVELRCDPISGHTALYWYRQSLGQGLEFLIYFQGNSAPDKSGLPSDRFSAERTGGSVSTLTIQRTQQEDSAVYLCASSPGGSPNTDTQYFGPGTRLTVL.

In its sample, this clone was seen a few times. The rearrangement links TRBV10-3 to TRBJ1-2, with 8 bases matching TRBD1. Trimming removed 8 bases from V and 4 bases from J; junction bases left unmatched: 6. The CDR3 consists of 13 residues. The germline V gene has CDR1 ENHRY and CDR2 SYGVKD. CDR3 coding DNA: TGTGCCATCTCCGGGACAGGCCCCTATGGCTACACCTTC. Its translation is CAISGTGPYGYTF.

The genes are TRBV5-1 and TRBJ1-1; perhaps TRBD1 as D (5 bases). Deletions cut 3 bases from V and 0 bases from J, with 12 bases between. Germline CDR1 reads SGHRS; CDR2 reads YFSETQ. The CDR3 length is 15 residues. CDR3 sequence reads: CASSSNRRVNTEAFF. CDR3 sequence (DNA): TGCGCCAGCAGCTCCAACCGCAGGGTGAACACTGAAGCTTTCTTT.

The V and J genes are TRBV2 and TRBJ2-4; 9 bases align to TRBD2. The CDR3 has 19 amino acids. The V gene end was trimmed by 6 bases and the J gene end by 0 bases; junction bases not matched to a gene: 15. From germline, CDR1 is SNHLY and CDR2 FYNNEI. CDR3 DNA: TGTGCCAGCAGGGATCCCACCGCGCGGGAGGGCCTAGCCAAAAACATTCAGTACTTC. It encodes CASRDPTAREGLAKNIQYF.

The chain recombines TRBV5-8 with TRBJ1-1; 8 nucleotides line up with TRBD1. CDR3 length: 16 amino acids. After removal of 4 bases from V and 7 bases from J, the junction contained 15 bases not matched to a gene. Germline CDR1 SGHTS, CDR2 YDEGEE. CDR3 nucleotide sequence: TGTGCCAGCAGCCTACAGGGGGTTACGCATACTATTGAAGCTTTCTTT. It is translated as CASSLQGVTHTIEAFF.

The chain couples TRBV28 to TRBJ1-2; 8 bases align to TRBD1. CDR3 length equals 15 residues. After removal of 5 bases from V and 5 bases from J, the junction contained 10 bases not matched to a gene. Per the germline V gene, CDR1 is MDHEN and CDR2 is SYDVKM. In nucleotides, the CDR3 is TGTGCCAGCAGTCCACACAGGGGGATGGCTTATGGCTACACCTTC. Translating it yields CASSPHRGMAYGYTF.

J is TRBJ2-2 and V is TRBV9, with D perhaps assigned TRBD1 or TRBD2 (5 bases each). The CDR3 length is 15 residues. V was clipped by 2 bases and J by 1 base, with 9 bases between them. Germline V lookup: CDR1 SGDLS, CDR2 YYNGEE. CDR3 DNA: TGTGCCAGCAGCGTGGGGACGCTGAACACCGGGGAGCTGTTTTTT. It is translated as CASSVGTLNTGELFF.